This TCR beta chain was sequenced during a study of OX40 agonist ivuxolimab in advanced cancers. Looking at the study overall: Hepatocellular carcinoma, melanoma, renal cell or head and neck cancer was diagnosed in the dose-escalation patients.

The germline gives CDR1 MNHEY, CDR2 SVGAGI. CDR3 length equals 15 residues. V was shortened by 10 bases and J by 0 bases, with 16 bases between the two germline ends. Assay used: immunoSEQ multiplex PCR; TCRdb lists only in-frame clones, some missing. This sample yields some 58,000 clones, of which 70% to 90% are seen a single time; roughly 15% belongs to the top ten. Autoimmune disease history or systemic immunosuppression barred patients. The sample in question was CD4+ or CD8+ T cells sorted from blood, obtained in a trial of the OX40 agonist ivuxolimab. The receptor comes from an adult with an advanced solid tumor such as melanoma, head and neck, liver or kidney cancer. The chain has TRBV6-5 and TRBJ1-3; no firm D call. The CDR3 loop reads CATFGRTDSGNTIYF. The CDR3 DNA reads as TGTGCCACCTTTGGGCGGACGGACTCTGGAAACACCATATATTTT.